The clone carrying this TCR beta chain was recorded once. TCRdb's copy holds only in-frame clones and misses some; the assay was immunoSEQ multiplex PCR. This sample has approximately 100,000 clones; 84% occur once, and the top ten carry 26%. Losses at the gene ends were 4 bases for V and 3 bases for J; bases not matched to a gene: 4. The CDR3 consists of 15 residues. Per the germline V gene, CDR1 is MNHNY and CDR2 is SVGAGI (reference sequence). This entry belongs to a study of blood T cell repertoires in COVID-19. This receptor was obtained from a man aged 55 to 70 with acute or convalescent COVID-19. The sequencing input was peripheral blood. J is TRBJ2-1 and V is TRBV6-6; 9 positions match TRBD2. The CDR3 sequence is CASSLAGVGYNEQFF. In nucleotides, the CDR3 is TGTGCCAGCAGTTTAGCGGGAGTTGGCTACAATGAGCAGTTCTTC.